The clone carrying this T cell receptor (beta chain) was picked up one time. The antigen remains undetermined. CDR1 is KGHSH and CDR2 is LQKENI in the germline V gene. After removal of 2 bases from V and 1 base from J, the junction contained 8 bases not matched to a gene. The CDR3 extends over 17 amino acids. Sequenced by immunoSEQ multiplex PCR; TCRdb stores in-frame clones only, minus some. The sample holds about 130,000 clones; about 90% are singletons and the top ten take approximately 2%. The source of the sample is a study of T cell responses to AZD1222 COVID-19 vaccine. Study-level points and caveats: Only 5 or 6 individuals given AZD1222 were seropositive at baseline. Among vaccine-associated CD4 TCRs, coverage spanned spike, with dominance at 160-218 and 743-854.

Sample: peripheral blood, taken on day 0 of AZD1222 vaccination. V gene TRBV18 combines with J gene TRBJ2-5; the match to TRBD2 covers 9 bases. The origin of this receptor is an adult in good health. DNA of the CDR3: TGTGCCAGCTCACCATCCTTAGCGGGGGACCGCCAAGAGACCCAGTACTTC. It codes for CASSPSLAGDRQETQYF.